The source of this T cell receptor beta chain is a study of T cell responses to AZD1222 COVID-19 vaccine. Points from the study as a whole: The study sampled repertoires only after the peak T cell response.

Note on this clone: Its cognate antigen is unknown.

The repertoire was sequenced with immunoSEQ multiplex PCR; TCRdb's copy has only in-frame clones and lacks some. The data hold under 75,000 clones, with less than 90% observed a single time. V was trimmed by 5 bases and J by 0 bases, leaving 9 bases between them. This CDR3 comprises 13 residues. The V gene's germline CDR1 is SGHRS and CDR2 YFSETQ. Sequences were derived from peripheral blood, sampled on day 0 of AZD1222 vaccination. This chain links TRBV5-1 with TRBJ2-7; D is perhaps TRBD1 (6 bases). The source is an adult in good health. In DNA form, the CDR3 reads TGCGCCAGCAGTGACAGGAGCTCCTACGAGCAGTACTTC. Amino acids: CASSDRSSYEQYF.